These 14 T cell receptor beta chains share one sample of origin, sequenced in a study of blood T cell repertoires in COVID-19. Sequencing used immunoSEQ multiplex PCR; TCRdb keeps in-frame clones, though not all of them. The data hold 77,000 or so clones, with approximately 90% observed a single time. The sequenced sample was peripheral blood. Receptor source: a man between 45 and 60 years old with active COVID-19.

The chain employs TRBV4-3 and TRBJ1-2; 7 bases align to TRBD1. The CDR3 has 15 residues. Germline V gives CDR1 LGHNA, CDR2 YSLEER. V dropped 0 bases and J dropped 7; count of bases not matched to a gene: 8. The CDR3 protein is CASSQEGAGGSGYTF. Written as DNA, the CDR3 is TGCGCCAGCAGCCAAGAAGGGGCAGGGGGTTCTGGCTACACCTTC.

This chain connects TRBV6-2 or TRBV6-3 to TRBJ2-1; 10 nucleotides line up with TRBD2. Trimming cost V 6 bases and J 6 bases; bases outside gene matches: 5. The CDR3 has 14 amino acids. The germline CDR1 and CDR2 sequences are MNHEY and SVGEGT. The CDR3: CASSISGGPNEQFF. The CDR3 DNA reads as TGTGCCAGCAGCATTAGCGGGGGGCCCAATGAGCAGTTCTTC.

This chain connects TRBV6-5 to TRBJ1-5; 8 bases align to TRBD1. The germline CDR1 and CDR2 sequences are MNHEY and SVGAGI. There are 15 residues in the CDR3. J was trimmed by 8 bases and V by 2 bases; bases with no gene match: 8. CDR3 in DNA: TGTGCCAGCAGTTACACGGACAGGGTACAGGAGCCCCAGCATTTT. It specifies CASSYTDRVQEPQHF.

The gene calls are TRBV28 and TRBJ1-2; 8 bases line up with TRBD1. The J segment lost 8 bases and the V segment lost 5 bases, leaving 16 bases of the junction unmatched. The length of the CDR3 is 16 residues. Germline V gene data show CDR1 as MDHEN and CDR2 as SYDVKM. Here the CDR3 DNA reads TGTGCCAGCAGTCCCACCCCCGGACAGGGCCCTGGGGGCTACACCTTC. Translation gives CASSPTPGQGPGGYTF.

In its sample, this clone was seen once. This chain connects TRBV24-1 to TRBJ2-3; 11 bases are shared with TRBD2. J gave up 6 bases and V 3 bases, and 7 bases lay outside the gene matches. Germline V gene data show CDR1 as KGHDR and CDR2 as SFDVKD. The CDR3 length is 16 residues. The CDR3 is CATSDPSGGQGDTQYF. In DNA, the CDR3 is TGTGCCACCAGTGATCCTAGCGGGGGGCAAGGGGATACGCAGTATTTT.

The CDR3 loop is CASSSLYEQYF. CDR3 coding DNA: TGTGCCAGCAGCTCCCTATACGAGCAGTACTTC. V gene TRBV28 combines with J gene TRBJ2-7; D is unclear. The CDR3 is made up of 11 amino acids. Germline V CDR1 and CDR2: MDHEN, SYDVKM. Deletions cut 6 bases from V and 4 bases from J, with 7 bases between. Full variable domain (remainder filled in from reference TRBV28 and TRBJ2-7): DVKVTQSSRYLVKRTGEKVFLECVQDMDHENMFWYRQDPGLGLRLIYFSYDVKMKEKGDIPEGYSVSREKKERFSLILESASTNQTSMYLCASSSLYEQYFGPGTRLTVT.

The rearrangement joins TRBV15 to TRBJ2-5, with 9 bases aligning to TRBD1. V was clipped by 3 bases and J by 4 bases; unmatched bases: 6. The germline CDR1 and CDR2 sequences are LNHNV and YYDKDF (reference sequence). There are 15 residues in the CDR3. The CDR3 DNA sequence: TGTGCCACCAGCAGGGGACAGGGATTACGAGAGACCCAGTACTTC. This sequence encodes CATSRGQGLRETQYF.

The sample holds one count of this clone. The chain couples TRBV7-6 to TRBJ2-5; 8 positions agree with TRBD1. This CDR3 region has 17 residues. Germline loops: CDR1 SGHVS, CDR2 FNYEAQ. V lost 1 base and J lost 3; bases outside the gene matches: 10. The CDR3 protein is CASSLGFRAGGEETQYF. The CDR3 coding sequence is TGTGCCAGCAGCTTAGGGTTCCGGGCAGGGGGCGAAGAGACCCAGTACTTC.

This clone was recorded only once. The V gene is TRBV25-1, the J gene TRBJ2-7; possible D gene TRBD2, 6 bases. Looked up from germline, CDR1 is MGHDK and CDR2 is SYGVNS. Trimming took 4 bases from V and 5 from J, leaving 21 bases between them. The CDR3 sequence is 16 residues long. CDR3 DNA sequence: TGTGCCAGCAGTGGTCTCGGGGGAAACCAGCGGGACGAGCAGTACTTC. It translates to CASSGLGGNQRDEQYF.

The chain joins TRBV3-1 (or the pseudogene TRBV3-2) to TRBJ2-7; D remains ambiguous. The CDR3 totals 15 residues. V was trimmed by 0 bases and J by 3 bases, leaving 12 bases between them. Germline V CDR1 and CDR2: LGHDT, YNNKEL (reference sequence). The CDR3: CASSQDVGALYEQYF. For the CDR3, the DNA is TGTGCCAGCAGCCAAGATGTAGGAGCCCTCTACGAGCAGTACTTC.

In this sample, this clone is medium-sized. This chain connects TRBV7-9 to TRBJ1-2, with TRBD1 matching 10 bases. The V segment lost 2 bases and the J segment 0 bases; nucleotides outside the gene matches: 6. This CDR3 has 17 residues. Per germline, CDR1 SEHNR and CDR2 FQNEAQ (reference sequence). CDR3 nucleotide sequence: TGTGCCAGCAGCTTAAAGGGACAGGGGTCCTCTAACTATGGCTACACCTTC. Translated: CASSLKGQGSSNYGYTF.

The rearrangement links TRBV28 to TRBJ2-1; D gene unclear. With 3 bases removed from V and 7 bases from J, the gap between germline ends came to 7 bases. The CDR3 consists of 12 residues. CDR1 and CDR2 (germline): MDHEN, SYDVKM. The CDR3 DNA follows: TGTGCCAGCAGTTTCTATAAGAATGAGCAGTTCTTC. Protein sequence: CASSFYKNEQFF.

V usage is TRBV7-9 and J usage is TRBJ2-7; D is unclear. V dropped 10 bases and J dropped 2 bases, with 15 bases sitting between them. There are 13 residues in the CDR3. Germline CDR1 and CDR2: SEHNR and FQNEAQ (reference sequence). In nucleotides, the CDR3 is TGTGCCATCTTACAGCTTCCCACCTACGAGCAGTACTTC. It translates to CAILQLPTYEQYF.

The rearrangement uses TRBV19 and TRBJ2-7; TRBD2 matches at 8 bases. The J segment lost 2 bases and the V segment lost 3 bases, leaving 9 bases of the junction unmatched. The CDR3 consists of 16 residues. Per the germline V gene, CDR1 is LNHDA and CDR2 is SQIVND (reference sequence). The CDR3 coding sequence is TGTGCCAGTAGTATTAGCGGGGCTAAAACTACCTACGAGCAGTACTTC. Protein: CASSISGAKTTYEQYF.